This T cell receptor beta chain is from a study of OX40 agonist ivuxolimab in advanced cancers. For the study in its entirety: The costimulatory receptor OX40 (CD134) was targeted by ivuxolimab, a fully human IgG2 agonistic monoclonal antibody. Intravenous ivuxolimab was administered to patients every 2 weeks at six dose levels: 0.01, 0.1, 0.3, 1.5, 3 and 10 mg/kg. Of the 50 to 55 dose-escalation patients, hepatocellular carcinoma was present in about 20, melanoma in roughly 15, renal cell carcinoma in 9 and head and neck cancer in 9. In the dose-escalation cohort, around four fifths of patients were male, and the mean age was roughly 60 years with a range of about 20 to 79. Prior anti-PD-1, anti-PD-L1 or anti-CTLA-4 therapy was permitted, and roughly two fifths of dose-escalation patients had received checkpoint inhibitors. Partial responses occurred in three dose-escalation patients: two with cutaneous melanoma and one with hepatocellular carcinoma. The purpose of peripheral TCRbeta sequencing was to test whether ivuxolimab changed TCR sequence diversity and led to clonal T-cell expansion. The paper reports the monotherapy dose-escalation portion (N ≈ 52 patients) of the phase I ivuxolimab trial.

The germline V gene provides CDR1 SGHDT and CDR2 YYEEEE. Trimming at the junction amounts to 0 bases on V and 6 bases on J, and the germline ends lie 13 bases apart. The CDR3 sequence holds 14 residues, the cysteine and phenylalanine included. Of the read, only the CDR3 DNA is kept; its 42 bases are in frame from base 1. To sequence the TCRbeta CDR3 region, genomic DNA was isolated from the sorted cells. The immunoSEQ Assay was used for sequencing of TCRbeta CDR3 regions. TCRdb mirrors the immuneACCESS table, restricted to in-frame sequences. Some clones are absent from its copies; in checked studies, under half trace to an unresolved V gene, and the reason for the others is unknown. For this sample the table gives approximately 73,000 clones, of which roughly 91% were detected only once. The ten biggest clones cover 10% to 15% of the sample. Study-level results and caveats: After ivuxolimab, more expanded clones were found on average in CD8+ T cells than in CD4+ T cells. In the 0.1-3.0 mg/kg groups, partial responders had among the lowest normalized peripheral clonal expansion, particularly in CD8+ T cells. At doses of 0.1 to 3.0 mg/kg, clonal expansion of both CD4+ and CD8+ blood T cells was observed from baseline to week 6. Antigen specificity was not determined for the clonally expanded peripheral T cells. Low levels of normalized T-cell clonal expansion were also seen in some nonresponding patients.

The trial excluded patients who had a history of autoimmune disease or who were on systemic immunosuppression. Peripheral blood for TCR sequencing was collected from all dose cohorts at baseline, on cycle 4 day 1, and on cycle 7 day 1. The samples were drawn from a first-in-human, open-label, multicenter phase I dose-escalation trial of ivuxolimab. Adults with locally advanced or metastatic melanoma, renal cell carcinoma, hepatocellular carcinoma or head and neck squamous cell carcinoma were enrolled in the trial. Before TCR sequencing, CD4+ T cells and CD8+ T cells from peripheral blood were sorted into separate populations. With regard to this clone: Its target antigen remains unknown. No base-level quality is on record; no much larger clone is a single base apart.

The chain is assembled from TRBV5-6 and TRBJ2-7; possibly the D gene is TRBD2, per 6 matching bases. This sequence originates from an adult with an advanced solid tumor such as melanoma, head and neck, liver or kidney cancer. The sample in question was CD4+ or CD8+ T cells sorted from blood, obtained in a trial of the OX40 agonist ivuxolimab. Read as DNA, the sequence is TGTGCCAGCAGCTTGGGCGGGGCCCTGGGCGAGCAGTACTTC. Its amino acids are CASSLGGALGEQYF.